This T cell receptor (beta chain) was identified in a study of blood T cells in healthy people across ages. Overall study context: About one barcoded beta molecule per two T cells came from capture by template switching. Regarding the study as a whole: As age increased, TCR beta diversity per million T cells fell in a roughly linear fashion.

Using a J-beta primer mix together with a sample-barcoded 5' primer, a second PCR was run for roughly 7 to 12 cycles. A template-switch adaptor that had 12 random nucleotides put a tag on each cDNA molecule. One entry per CDR3 protein, called by TCRdb with MiXCR from the 5' RACE reads. The repertoire holds around 670,000 distinct CDR3 sequences, with approximately 30% as singletons. V shed 6 bases and J shed 7 bases, with 15 bases lying between them. Looked up from germline, CDR1 is LNHDA and CDR2 is SQIVND (reference sequence). The CDR3 contains 13 residues. As to this clonotype: Its antigen is not identified.

This TCR was sampled from a woman aged 80 or older in good health. The sequenced material came from blood. The V gene is TRBV19, the J gene TRBJ1-1, with D perhaps matching TRBD1 (5 bases). DNA of the CDR3: TGTGCCAGTAGGAAGATTCAGGGAGATGAAGCTTTCTTT. Its translation: CASRKIQGDEAFF.